The clone carrying this T cell receptor beta chain was counted a few times. The antigen is undetermined. PCR amplification relied on 60 Vbeta primers (plus 13 Jbeta primers). Only in-frame clones appear in the TCRdb table, and some are missing; sequencing was by immunoSEQ multiplex PCR. Here the sample spans roughly 150,000 clones, 82% being singletons. The data stem from a study of cytomegalovirus exposure and HLA in healthy donors. General study results and limits: According to a later analysis, donors in an Asian-associated ancestry cluster reportedly had fewer N-insertions than the approximately 670-donor mean.

The specimen was PBMCs. The clonotype comes from a girl aged 10-17 years in good health and CMV-seropositive.

DNA of the CDR3: TGTGCCAGCAGTGATGAACGCGACTCCTACGAGCAGTACTTC. Its translation: CASSDERDSYEQYF. The chain has TRBV2 and TRBJ2-7; D gene uncertain. This CDR3 has 14 residues. From germline, CDR1 is SNHLY and CDR2 FYNNEI. V lost 3 bases and J 0 bases, leaving 9 bases between the germline ends.